This T cell receptor beta chain was recovered during a study of T cell repertoires in cytomegalovirus infection. About the research overall: Public TCR beta signatures indicated both CMV infection and matching HLA type.

Via MiXCR, TCRdb re-called the reads, giving one row per CDR3 protein. This sample has hundreds of thousands of distinct CDR3 sequences, with 20% to 25% found just once. The CDR3 extends over 14 amino acids. The germline V gene encodes CDR1 SSHAT and CDR2 FNYEAQ (reference sequence). Study-wide points: Cumulative public TCR beta family frequency identified carriers of CMV plus the relevant HLA. HLA-C-restricted CMV clonotypes gave the most frequent clonotype in two of eight donors.

This clonotype was counted ten times or more. Its antigen is not identified. A junction end diverges from the germline sequence, so it may reflect a read error. This chain joins TRBV7-7 and TRBJ2-5, with D possibly TRBD2 on 6 matching bases. The sequence came from a human donor in good health (CMV status not recorded). Some clones in this sample may be carry-over from other donors' samples. The specimen was CD8+ T cells from PBMCs. CDR3 sequence reads: CASSLEAGEETQYF. The CDR3 nucleotides are TGTGCTAGCAGCTTAGAAGCGGGTGAAGAGACCCAGTACTTC.